This T cell receptor beta chain comes out of a study of shared clonotypes between healthy human individuals. Study-wide results and limits: Blood alone was sampled, and tissue repertoires likely differ.

With regard to this clone: Its antigen is unidentified.

For every subset, genomic DNA was evenly distributed across several immunoSEQ plates. Ten immunoSEQ deep assay plates held the unsorted PBMC DNA. Sequenced by immunoSEQ multiplex PCR; TCRdb stores in-frame clones only, minus some. The sample carries 75,000 to 100,000 clones, over 40% recorded once. Germline CDR1 and CDR2: SEHNR and FQNEAQ (reference sequence). Trimming removed 5 bases from V and 10 bases from J; junction bases left unmatched: 8. The CDR3 covers 14 residues. Healthy adults negative for HIV, lacking recent acute infections or vaccinations, served as donors. J is TRBJ1-6 and V is TRBV7-9; TRBD1 aligns across 7 bases. This TCR was sampled from a middle-aged woman in good health. Some clones in this sample may be carry-over from other donors' samples. Sequenced material: PBMCs. CDR3 sequence reads: CASSPGTDGSPLHF. CDR3 nucleotides: TGTGCCAGCAGCCCCGGGACAGACGGATCACCCCTCCACTTT.